This T cell receptor beta chain was profiled in a study of blood T cells in healthy people across ages. A J-beta primer mix and a sample-barcoded 5' primer were used in a second PCR of roughly 6 to 11 cycles. TCRdb ran MiXCR on the 5' RACE reads and lists one entry per CDR3 protein. The sample lists about 680,000 distinct CDR3 sequences; 49% were seen once. The length of the CDR3 is 16 residues. Between the trimmed V and J ends, which lost 1 base and 8 bases, there was a span of 20 bases. CDR1 and CDR2 (germline): LGHDT, YNNKEL (reference sequence). Specimen: blood. The chain has TRBV3-1 and TRBJ1-2; D perhaps matches TRBD1 (5 bases). The source of this sequence is a woman aged 55-69 years in good health. The DNA for the CDR3 is TGTGCCAGCAGCCAAGGGGGGGAAGCGTCGTACGAGGGCTACACCTTC. Encoded protein: CASSQGGEASYEGYTF.